This is a list of T cell receptor beta chains from one sample in a study of blood T cell repertoires in COVID-19. Clones were read by immunoSEQ multiplex PCR, and TCRdb kept only the in-frame ones, dropping some. The sample has under 300,000 clones, roughly 91% seen once. Sequencing used PBMCs or T cells enriched from blood (not recorded which). These receptors were collected from a woman aged 60-75 years in a cohort exposed to, infected with or recovered from COVID-19 (not recorded which). Both conserved end residues are trimmed from each CDR3. The order of the fields is D gene, V gene, J gene, CDR3 protein. D genes are given only for firm matches.

-,TRBV7-9,TRBJ1-5,ASSLGEYSNQPQH
TRBD2,TRBV2,TRBJ2-1,ASWREGLNEQF
TRBD1,TRBV28,TRBJ2-7,ASSPRTGWNEQY
-,TRBV7-2,TRBJ1-3,ASSQGGAVRGNTIY
TRBD2,TRBV28,TRBJ2-1,ASSLRAGGFNEQF
-,TRBV27,TRBJ1-2,ASRGSWNGYT
-,TRBV19,TRBJ1-2,ASWGQGRPLNYGYT
TRBD1,TRBV5-6,TRBJ2-7,ASQSFGQDSYEQY
TRBD1,TRBV18,TRBJ2-2,ASSFTGQGNTGELF
-,TRBV27,TRBJ2-1,ASSLGATEINEQF
-,TRBV12-3/TRBV12-4,TRBJ1-2,ASLSLANYGYT
TRBD1,TRBV7-9,TRBJ2-5,ASSLTGSTGQETQY
-,TRBV2,TRBJ1-4,ASSDKVRGKEKLF
-,TRBV7-8,TRBJ2-7,ASSLAGSPSSYEQY
-,TRBV6-4,TRBJ1-6,ASSDRRGSPLH
TRBD1,TRBV3-1/TRBV3-2,TRBJ1-2,ASSSRGLGYGYT
-,TRBV7-8,TRBJ2-3,ASSLTPLAGLALDTQY
-,TRBV18,TRBJ1-1,ASSPRDTEAF
-,TRBV9,TRBJ2-1,ASSVVVGHNEQF
TRBD1,TRBV9,TRBJ1-1,ASSVQGANTEAF
-,TRBV28,TRBJ2-7,ASSDPRGRTYEQY
-,TRBV4-3,TRBJ1-6,ASSQEVIGHLIYNSPLH
TRBD1,TRBV6-2/TRBV6-3,TRBJ2-7,ASSRGLEQY
TRBD2,TRBV28,TRBJ2-2,ASSFSGSFGELF
TRBD1,TRBV24-1,TRBJ1-4,ATSDRTGGGEKLF
TRBD1,TRBV6-6,TRBJ1-2,ASRRSTDRGPYGYT
-,TRBV24-1,TRBJ2-3,ATSDPPGSTLTDTQY
-,TRBV6-2/TRBV6-3,TRBJ1-4,ASSHAVSELF
-,TRBV7-9,TRBJ1-3,ASSLARGSSGNTIY
-,TRBV14,TRBJ2-1,ASSQDRRERQF
TRBD1,TRBV2,TRBJ1-6,ASSEQGVGSPLH
-,TRBV12-3/TRBV12-4,TRBJ2-1,ASSLFLDNEQF
TRBD1,TRBV19,TRBJ2-2,ASSIGHRGLRTGELF
TRBD1,TRBV24-1,TRBJ2-3,ATGTGTDTQY
-,TRBV28,TRBJ1-2,ASSLDRVVNYGYT
-,TRBV11-2,TRBJ2-1,ASSLEARGLNEQF
TRBD1,TRBV6-5,TRBJ1-6,ASRKGQRNSPLH
TRBD2,TRBV7-8,TRBJ2-1,ASSRGTSGGTSYNEQF
-,TRBV18,TRBJ1-4,ASSPLDGGEKLF
TRBD2,TRBV7-9,TRBJ2-1,AAGLAGSEQF
-,TRBV3-1/TRBV3-2,TRBJ1-5,ATWTDRFSNQPQH
TRBD2,TRBV19,TRBJ2-1,ASRGDRSGSYNEQF
-,TRBV5-1,TRBJ2-2,ASSLARGELF
TRBD2,TRBV6-5,TRBJ2-1,ASSYSLAENNEQF